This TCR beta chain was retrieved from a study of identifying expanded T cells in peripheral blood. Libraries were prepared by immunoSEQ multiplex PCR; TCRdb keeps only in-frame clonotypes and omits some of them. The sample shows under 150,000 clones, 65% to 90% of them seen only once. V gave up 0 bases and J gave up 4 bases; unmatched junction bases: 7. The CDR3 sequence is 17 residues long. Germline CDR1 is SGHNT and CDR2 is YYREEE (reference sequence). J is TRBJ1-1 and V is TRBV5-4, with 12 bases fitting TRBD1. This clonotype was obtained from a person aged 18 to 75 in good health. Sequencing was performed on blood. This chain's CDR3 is CASSLGGQGAATTEAFF. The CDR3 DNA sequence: TGTGCCAGCAGCTTGGGGGGACAGGGGGCCGCGACCACTGAAGCTTTCTTT.